The clone carrying this T cell receptor (beta chain) was counted once. Its antigen is currently unknown. These data originate in a study of identical twins. Study-level results: Possibly, invariant MAIT and iNKT cells partly confounded zero-insertion analyses. Models, which agreed with sharing between unrelated individuals, nonetheless underestimated the out-of-frame TCR alpha sharing seen in monozygotic twins.

Between the trimmed V and J ends, which lost 2 bases and 1 base, there was a span of 11 bases. Germline CDR1 is KGHSH and CDR2 is LQKENI. The CDR3 loop spans 16 amino acids. Template switching added a universal primer binding site, and final cDNA carried unique molecular identifiers. Each CDR3 protein gets one entry after TCRdb re-called the 5' RACE reads with MiXCR. This table has roughly 710,000 distinct CDR3 sequences, around 6% appearing once. Only healthy Caucasians were included as donors. Material for sequencing was naive T cells sorted from blood. This receptor was obtained from a man younger than 35 in good health. The chain carries TRBV18 and TRBJ2-2, with D possibly TRBD1 on 6 matching bases. Written as DNA, the CDR3 is TGTGCCAGCTCACCAGTGGACAGAGAGAACACCGGGGAGCTGTTTTTT. As protein: CASSPVDRENTGELFF.